What follows are 9 T cell receptor beta chains derived from one specimen sequenced in a study of cytomegalovirus exposure and HLA in healthy donors. With 60 Vbeta and 13 Jbeta primers, the PCR was carried out. Generated by immunoSEQ multiplex PCR, the TCRdb table keeps only in-frame clones and is missing some. This table holds under 200,000 clones. Sequencing was performed on PBMCs. These receptors all come from a man aged 25 to 40 in good health and CMV-seronegative.

The rearrangement uses TRBV28 and TRBJ1-5, with 9 positions matching TRBD1. Germline V gene sequence: CDR1 MDHEN, CDR2 SYDVKM. The CDR3 length is 12 residues. V shed 5 bases and J 15 bases; nucleotides not matched to a gene: 8. CDR3 coding DNA: TGTGCCAGCAGTCTCCTGACAGGGGGTACGCATTTT. This codes for CASSLLTGGTHF.

The rearrangement joins TRBV15 to TRBJ1-2; 8 bases align to TRBD1. This CDR3 has 14 residues. V was pared by 2 bases and J by 6 bases, with 5 bases of the junction left unmatched. Germline V CDR1 and CDR2: LNHNV, YYDKDF (reference sequence). The CDR3: CATSRRVTGDGYTF. The CDR3 DNA sequence: TGTGCCACCAGCAGAAGAGTGACAGGGGATGGCTACACCTTC.

This chain uses TRBV4-2 with TRBJ1-5, with 7 bases identical to TRBD1. CDR1 is LGHNA and CDR2 is YNFKEQ in the germline V gene. This CDR3 spans 13 amino acids. With V trimmed by 0 bases and J by 14 bases, 7 bases remained unmatched. CDR3 in amino acids: CASSQELDRDKHF. The CDR3 DNA sequence: TGTGCCAGCAGCCAAGAACTAGACAGGGATAAGCATTTT.

The chain links TRBV10-1 to TRBJ2-1, with D possibly TRBD2 on 5 matching bases. Trimming left V 6 bases short and J 8 bases short, with 14 bases between. This CDR3 comprises 13 residues. Germline CDR1 WNHNN, CDR2 SYGVQD (reference sequence). In DNA form, the CDR3 reads TGCGCCAGCAGGGACTCTTCTTTAGATGAGCAGTTCTTC. This translates into CASRDSSLDEQFF.

This sequence joins TRBV5-1 and TRBJ2-3; 7 positions match TRBD2. V lost 4 bases and J lost 3; bases outside the gene matches: 17. The germline CDR1 and CDR2 sequences are SGHRS and YFSETQ. The CDR3 covers 18 residues. CDR3 in amino acids: CASSLEGWASGTTDTQYF. CDR3 bases: TGCGCCAGCAGCCTCGAGGGCTGGGCTAGCGGAACTACAGATACGCAGTATTTT.

This sequence joins TRBV29-1 and TRBJ2-7; no reliable D call. The CDR3 covers 13 residues. From germline, CDR1 is SQVTM and CDR2 ANQGSEA. The V and J ends lost 4 bases and 7 bases respectively, with 17 bases between them. The CDR3 DNA sequence: TGCAGCGTTGGCACCCTAATAGGAGTGGAGCAGTACTTC. Amino acid sequence: CSVGTLIGVEQYF.

The V gene is TRBV11-3, the J gene TRBJ2-1, with 9 nucleotides matching TRBD2. The CDR3 consists of 16 residues. The ends lost 4 bases at V and 10 bases at J; junction bases unmatched: 14. Looked up from germline, CDR1 is SGHNT and CDR2 is YENEEA. The CDR3 is CASSSRQGGRAVEQFF. As DNA, the CDR3 is TGTGCCAGCAGCTCCCGGCAGGGCGGGAGGGCCGTGGAGCAGTTCTTC.

The V call is TRBV5-1, the J call TRBJ2-7; TRBD1 agrees at 7 bases. With 3 bases clipped from V and 4 bases from J, the junction kept 7 bases outside the gene matches. From germline, CDR1 is SGHRS and CDR2 YFSETQ. This CDR3 is 14 amino acids long. CDR3 DNA sequence: TGCGCCAGCAGCTCCGGGACAGCAGGTTACGAGCAGTACTTC. It encodes CASSSGTAGYEQYF.

The chain is built from TRBV11-2 and TRBJ2-5; TRBD1 agrees at 10 bases. The CDR3 has 14 amino acids. Losses at the gene ends were 5 bases for V and 5 bases for J; bases not matched to a gene: 5. Germline CDR1 is SGHAT and CDR2 is FQNNGV. CDR3 DNA sequence: TGTGCCAGCAGCATGACAGGGGGCGCCGAGACCCAGTACTTC. Encoded protein: CASSMTGGAETQYF.